A selection of T cell receptor beta chains follows, all from one sample in a study of OX40 agonist ivuxolimab in advanced cancers. TCRdb keeps only in-frame clones here, not all; method: immunoSEQ multiplex PCR. The sample includes approximately 100,000 clones, roughly 94% seen only once; the top ten take 0.51%. The specimen was CD4+ or CD8+ T cells sorted from blood, collected in a trial of the OX40 agonist ivuxolimab. The receptors originated from an adult with an advanced solid tumor such as melanoma, head and neck, liver or kidney cancer. CDR3s include the opening cysteine and the closing phenylalanine or tryptophan. Fields, in order: D gene, V gene, J gene, CDR3 DNA, CDR3 protein. D genes are given only for firm matches.

NA	TRBV29-1	TRBJ2-7	TGCAGCGTTGAAGTGAGCAGACGCTACGAGCAGTACTTC	CSVEVSRRYEQYF
NA	TRBV18	TRBJ1-6	TGTGCCAGCTCGCCAAACAGGTCCGCCAATTCACCCCTCCACTTT	CASSPNRSANSPLHF
NA	TRBV19	TRBJ2-6	TGTGCCAGTAGTATATCCATACCAGGCTCTGGGGCCAACGTCCTGACTTTC	CASSISIPGSGANVLTF
NA	TRBV27	TRBJ2-5	TGTGCCAGCAGTTTCCAACTAGCAGGAGGAGAGACCCAGTACTTC	CASSFQLAGGETQYF
NA	TRBV2	TRBJ2-5	TGTGCCAGCAGTGGACGAGGGGAACCGGGAGAGACCCAGTACTTC	CASSGRGEPGETQYF
TRBD1	TRBV5-1	TRBJ1-3	TGCGCCAGCAGCTTGCGGACAGGGAGCTCTGGAAACACCATATATTTT	CASSLRTGSSGNTIYF
NA	TRBV19	TRBJ1-2	TGTGCCAGTAGTATCCGGGGCTGGGATGGCTACACCTTC	CASSIRGWDGYTF
TRBD1	TRBV18	TRBJ2-7	TGTGCCAGCTCACCCGTGACAGGGAAGAGCTCCTACGAGCAGTACTTC	CASSPVTGKSSYEQYF
NA	TRBV9	TRBJ2-6	TGTGCCAGCAGCGTAGACTCGGATTTCTCTGGGGCCAACGTCCTGACTTTC	CASSVDSDFSGANVLTF
NA	TRBV6-5	TRBJ2-5	TGTGCCAGCAGAAGGACAGCAAAAGAGACCCAGTACTTC	CASRRTAKETQYF
NA	TRBV28	TRBJ2-2	TGTGCCAGCAGCTCACTAGCGAACACCGGGGAGCTGTTTTTT	CASSSLANTGELFF
NA	TRBV9	TRBJ2-3	TGTGCCAGCAGCGTAACCGGGGCACCCCAAGATACGCAGTATTTT	CASSVTGAPQDTQYF
NA	TRBV29-1	TRBJ2-6	TGCAGCGTTGATCGATTGACTGGGGCCAACGTCCTGACTTTC	CSVDRLTGANVLTF
TRBD1	TRBV19	TRBJ1-2	TGTGCCAGTACCTGGGGACAGGCAAGTTATGGCTACACCTTC	CASTWGQASYGYTF
TRBD2	TRBV14	TRBJ2-5	TGTGCCAGCAGCCAAGAGATTAGCGGGAGAGAGACCCAGTACTTC	CASSQEISGRETQYF
NA	TRBV7-2	TRBJ2-3	TGTGCCAGCAGCCCGGGGTCACGCACAGATACGCAGTATTTT	CASSPGSRTDTQYF
TRBD2	TRBV7-2	TRBJ2-5	TGTGCCAGCAGCCTGCCTAGCGGGGGGCAAGAGACCCAGTACTTC	CASSLPSGGQETQYF
NA	TRBV2	TRBJ1-3	TGTGCCAGCAGTGGATACGGAGTTCGCTCTGGAAACACCATATATTTT	CASSGYGVRSGNTIYF
TRBD1	TRBV4-1	TRBJ1-6	TGCGCCAGCAGCCAAGTGGGGGGACAGGGGGTATATAATTCACCCCTCCACTTT	CASSQVGGQGVYNSPLHF
TRBD2	TRBV5-1	TRBJ2-7	TGCACCAGCAGCTTCAGCGGGGGGGCCCCCCACGAGCAGTACTTC	CTSSFSGGAPHEQYF